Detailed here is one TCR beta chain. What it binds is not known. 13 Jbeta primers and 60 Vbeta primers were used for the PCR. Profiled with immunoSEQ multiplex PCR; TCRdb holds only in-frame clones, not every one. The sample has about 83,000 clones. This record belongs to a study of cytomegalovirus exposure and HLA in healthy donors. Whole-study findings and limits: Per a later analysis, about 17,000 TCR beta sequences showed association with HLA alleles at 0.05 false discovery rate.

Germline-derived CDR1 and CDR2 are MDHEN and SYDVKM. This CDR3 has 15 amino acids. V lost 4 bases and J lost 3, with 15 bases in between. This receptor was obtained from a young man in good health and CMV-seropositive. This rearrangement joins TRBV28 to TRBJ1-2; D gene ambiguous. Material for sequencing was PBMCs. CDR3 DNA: TGTGCCAGCAGTTGGCAGAGCGGTTGGCACTATGGCTACACCTTC. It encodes CASSWQSGWHYGYTF.